This TCR beta chain derives from a study of prognosis after radiotherapy for stage I lung cancer (dated by TCRdb to about 2021). With respect to the entire study: Between April 2018 and January 2019, around 19 stage I NSCLC patients were enrolled in Nanjing, China. About 15 of the patients were found to have newly diagnosed primary stage I lung tumors, and 4 or 5 were living with oligometastatic NSCLC after surgical resection of the primary tumor. Every patient was regarded as medically inoperable, because of comorbidities in more than 10 cases and refusal of surgery in roughly 7 cases. The cohort comprised fewer than 15 men and six or seven women with a median age of nearly 75 years, ranging from about 53 to 84 years. Squamous cell carcinoma histology was identified in roughly 7 patients, and adenocarcinoma histology was identified in more than ten patients. Using image-guided IMRT or VMAT, SBRT was delivered in 3 to 5 fractions at a biologically effective dose of at least 100 Gy. In every patient, SBRT was given without any concurrent therapy. After SBRT, distant metastases developed in about 20% of the 19 patients at a median of approximately seven months, while the remaining 15 patients had no significant progression. The study profiled peripheral blood TCR beta repertoires from stage I NSCLC patients before and after stereotactic body radiotherapy and related them to distant failure. The study sequenced about 38 blood samples from roughly 19 patients, one before and one after SBRT per patient. Broad study findings and their caveats: Unique TCR clone counts fell after SBRT (median about 9,600 before versus under 8,000 after; Wilcoxon paired P=0.011). TRBV and TRBJ usage frequencies reportedly differed by metastasis status, in two V genes at baseline and in fewer than ten V and two J genes after SBRT. Whether the expanded TCR clones were tumor-specific was not determined. None of the reported P values were adjusted for multiple comparisons. Limitations of the study included a small cohort and short follow-up, and the study findings need independent validation. Post-SBRT Shannon entropy and its change from baseline were lower in patients who developed distant metastases; baseline Shannon entropy was not associated with metastases.

Sequences MNHEY (CDR1) and SVGEGT (CDR2) are obtained from the germline V gene. The CDR3 starts with the cysteine, ends with the phenylalanine, and has 16 residues. CDR3 DNA is the only sequence kept; it has 48 bases, read in frame from the first base. All patients had node-negative disease on CT and PET/CT, and none had a history of other malignancies or had previously received chemotherapy or radiotherapy. At each of two time points, about 6 milliliters of peripheral venous blood were collected in EDTA tubes. Ficoll-Paque Plus density-gradient centrifugation was used to isolate PBMCs. Right after collection, samples were kept at -80 degrees C until analysis. This clonotype was counted ten times or more. Its binding antigen is unknown. At one end the junction does not follow the germline gene, possibly because of a read error. Two rounds of multiplex PCR were performed to amplify the TCR beta CDR3 region from genomic DNA. In the first PCR round, primers specific to each TRBV and TRBJ gene were used, and the primer sequences were filed in Chinese patent CN105087789A. Universal primers were used in the second PCR round. The Roche High Pure PCR Template Preparation Kit was used to extract genomic DNA from frozen PBMCs. An Illumina HiSeq 3000 was used to sequence the libraries paired-end with 151 bp reads. From the authors' description of their analysis: Raw reads lacking the multiplex PCR primer sequences were removed with CutAdapt. High-quality paired reads were merged into contigs with PEAR. By alignment to reference sequences, MiXCR assigned TRB V, D and J gene segments to each contig. CDR3 sequences were clustered by base quality and sequence similarity to remove sequencing errors. Diversity was calculated as Shannon entropy divided by the natural log of the number of productive TCR sequences. To get clonality, Shannon entropy was divided by the natural log of the number of unique clonotypes, and that result was subtracted from one. Progression-free survival cut-offs for repertoire metrics were chosen using the Youden index of ROC curves, with analyses run in R 3.5.3. In TCRdb, the public reads were trimmed at Q25 with fastp and aligned with MiXCR, with productive beta chains retained. A single entry per CDR3 protein holds the most common genes and DNA from its merged rows. TCRdb's processing, not the authors', yielded these V and J calls. The sample data list fewer than 40,000 distinct CDR3 sequences, and nearly 35% of these were observed just once. The ten top clones hold around 16% of the sample.

The material was PBMCs, obtained before or after stereotactic body radiation therapy (not recorded which). The sequence joins TRBV6-2 or TRBV6-3 to TRBJ2-3; TRBD2 fits 8 bases in the junction. The receptor comes from a donor aged 50 or older with non-small cell lung cancer. The DNA is as follows: TGTGCCAGCAGTGACTCGGGAGGGGGTCCCACAGATACGCAGTATTTT. Translation gives CASSDSGGGPTDTQYF.